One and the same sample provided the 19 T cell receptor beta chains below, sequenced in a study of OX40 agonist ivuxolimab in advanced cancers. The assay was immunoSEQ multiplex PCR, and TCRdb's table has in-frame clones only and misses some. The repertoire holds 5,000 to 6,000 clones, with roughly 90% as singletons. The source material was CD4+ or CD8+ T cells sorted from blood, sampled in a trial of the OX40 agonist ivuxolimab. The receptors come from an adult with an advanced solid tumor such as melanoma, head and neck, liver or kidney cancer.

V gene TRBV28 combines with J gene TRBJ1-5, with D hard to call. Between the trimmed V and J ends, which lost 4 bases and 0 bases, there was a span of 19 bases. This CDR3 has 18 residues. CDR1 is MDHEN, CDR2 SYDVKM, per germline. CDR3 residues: CASSSLWTLSNSNQPQHF. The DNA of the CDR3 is TGTGCCAGCAGTTCCCTATGGACTCTCTCAAATAGCAATCAGCCCCAGCATTTT.

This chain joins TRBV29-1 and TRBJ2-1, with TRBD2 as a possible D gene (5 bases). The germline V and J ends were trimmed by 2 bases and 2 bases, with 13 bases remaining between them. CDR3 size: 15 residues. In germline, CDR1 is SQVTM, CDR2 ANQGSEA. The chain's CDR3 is CSVEPAGIPYNEQFF. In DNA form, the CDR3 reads TGCAGCGTTGAACCGGCCGGGATTCCCTACAATGAGCAGTTCTTC.

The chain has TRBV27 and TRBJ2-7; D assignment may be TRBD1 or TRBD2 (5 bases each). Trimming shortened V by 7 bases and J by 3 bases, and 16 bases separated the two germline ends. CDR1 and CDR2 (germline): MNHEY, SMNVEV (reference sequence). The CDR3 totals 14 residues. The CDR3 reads CASNYGGPGYEQYF. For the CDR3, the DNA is TGTGCCAGCAACTATGGGGGTCCAGGCTACGAGCAGTACTTC.

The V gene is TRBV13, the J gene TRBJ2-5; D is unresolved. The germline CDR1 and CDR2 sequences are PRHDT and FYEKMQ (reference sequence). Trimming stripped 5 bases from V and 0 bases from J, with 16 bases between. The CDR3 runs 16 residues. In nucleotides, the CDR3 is TGTGCCAGCAGCAAGGCGGTTTCGACATACCAAGAGACCCAGTACTTC. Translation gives CASSKAVSTYQETQYF.

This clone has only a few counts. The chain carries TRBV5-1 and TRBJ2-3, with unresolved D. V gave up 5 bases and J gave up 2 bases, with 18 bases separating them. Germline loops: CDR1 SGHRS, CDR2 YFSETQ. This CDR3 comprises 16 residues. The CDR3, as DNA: TGCGCCAGCAGACACCTAACCGGAATGGTCACAGATACGCAGTATTTT. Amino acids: CASRHLTGMVTDTQYF.

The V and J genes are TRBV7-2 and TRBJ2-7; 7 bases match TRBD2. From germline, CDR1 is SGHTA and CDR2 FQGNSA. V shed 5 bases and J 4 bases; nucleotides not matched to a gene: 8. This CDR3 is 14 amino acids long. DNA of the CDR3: TGTGCCAGCAGCCTCAGGACTAGATTATACGAGCAGTACTTC. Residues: CASSLRTRLYEQYF.

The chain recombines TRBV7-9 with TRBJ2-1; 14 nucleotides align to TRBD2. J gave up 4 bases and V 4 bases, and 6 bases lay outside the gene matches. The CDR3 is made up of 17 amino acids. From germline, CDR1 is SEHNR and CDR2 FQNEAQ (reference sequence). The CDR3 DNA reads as TGTGCCAGCAGCTCACCGGGACTAGCGGGAGTTTACAATGAGCAGTTCTTC. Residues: CASSSPGLAGVYNEQFF.

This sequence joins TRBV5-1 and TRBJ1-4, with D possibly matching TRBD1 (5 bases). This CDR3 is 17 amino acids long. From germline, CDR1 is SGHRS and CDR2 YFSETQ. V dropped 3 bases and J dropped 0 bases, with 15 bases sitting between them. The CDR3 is CASSSRQTKATNEKLFF. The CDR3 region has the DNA TGCGCCAGCAGCTCCCGACAGACCAAAGCAACTAATGAAAAACTGTTTTTT.

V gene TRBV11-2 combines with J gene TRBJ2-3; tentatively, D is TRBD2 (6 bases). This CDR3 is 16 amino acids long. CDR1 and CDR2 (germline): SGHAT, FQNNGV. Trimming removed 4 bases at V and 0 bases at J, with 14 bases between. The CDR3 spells CASSSEFGSSTDTQYF. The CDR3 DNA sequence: TGTGCCAGCAGCTCCGAATTCGGGAGTAGCACAGATACGCAGTATTTT.

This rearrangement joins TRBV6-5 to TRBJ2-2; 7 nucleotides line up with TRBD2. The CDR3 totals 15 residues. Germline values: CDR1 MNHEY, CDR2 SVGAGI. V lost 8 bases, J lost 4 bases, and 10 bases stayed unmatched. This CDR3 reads CASSSSPGGTGELFF. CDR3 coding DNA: TGTGCCAGCTCCTCCTCCCCGGGGGGCACCGGGGAGCTGTTTTTT.

The CDR3, as DNA: TGTGCCACCAGCAGAGATGCTTGGACAGCGAACACTGAAGCTTTCTTT. It specifies CATSRDAWTANTEAFF. The V call is TRBV15, the J call TRBJ1-1; TRBD1 is a possible D gene (6 bases). This CDR3 spans 16 amino acids. Germline V gene data show CDR1 as LNHNV and CDR2 as YYDKDF (reference sequence). The V gene lost 0 bases and the J gene lost 1 base, with 12 bases spanning the gap.

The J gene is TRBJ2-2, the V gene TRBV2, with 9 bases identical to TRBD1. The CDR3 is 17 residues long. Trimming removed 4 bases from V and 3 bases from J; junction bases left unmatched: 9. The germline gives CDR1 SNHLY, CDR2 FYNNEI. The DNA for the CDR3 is TGTGCCAGCAGTGGGGACAGGGAGAGGTTGGACACCGGGGAGCTGTTTTTT. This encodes CASSGDRERLDTGELFF.

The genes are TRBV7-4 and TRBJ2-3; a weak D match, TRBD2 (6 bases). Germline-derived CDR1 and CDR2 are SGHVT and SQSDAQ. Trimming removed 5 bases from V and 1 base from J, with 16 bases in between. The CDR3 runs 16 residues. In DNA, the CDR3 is TGTGCCAGCAGCCACCGGGGGAGCTATCGCACAGATACGCAGTATTTT. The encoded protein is CASSHRGSYRTDTQYF. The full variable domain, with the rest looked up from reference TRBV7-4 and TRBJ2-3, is GAGVSQSPRYKVAKRGRDVALRCDSISGHVTLYWYRQTLGQGSEVLTYSQSDAQRDKSGRPSGRFSAERPERSVSTLKIQRTEQGDSAVYLCASSHRGSYRTDTQYFGPGTRLTVL.

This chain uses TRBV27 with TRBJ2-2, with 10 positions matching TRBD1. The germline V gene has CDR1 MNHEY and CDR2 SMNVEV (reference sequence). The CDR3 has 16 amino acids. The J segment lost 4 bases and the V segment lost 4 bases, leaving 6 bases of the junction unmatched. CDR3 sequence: CASSSRWTGGTGELFF. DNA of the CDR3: TGTGCCAGCAGTTCGCGGTGGACAGGGGGCACCGGGGAGCTGTTTTTT.

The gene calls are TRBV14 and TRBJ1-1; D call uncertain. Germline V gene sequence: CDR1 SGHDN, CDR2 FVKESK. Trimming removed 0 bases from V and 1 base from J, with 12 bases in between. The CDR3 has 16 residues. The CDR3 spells CASSQDWPATNTEAFF. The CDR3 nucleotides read TGTGCCAGCAGCCAAGATTGGCCGGCGACGAACACTGAAGCTTTCTTT.

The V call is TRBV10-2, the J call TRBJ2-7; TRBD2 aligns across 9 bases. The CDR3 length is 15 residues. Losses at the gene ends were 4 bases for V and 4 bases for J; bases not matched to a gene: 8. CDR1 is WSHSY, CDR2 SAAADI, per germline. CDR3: CASSVRLAGNYEQYF. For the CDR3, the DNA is TGCGCCAGCAGTGTCCGGCTAGCGGGGAATTACGAGCAGTACTTC.

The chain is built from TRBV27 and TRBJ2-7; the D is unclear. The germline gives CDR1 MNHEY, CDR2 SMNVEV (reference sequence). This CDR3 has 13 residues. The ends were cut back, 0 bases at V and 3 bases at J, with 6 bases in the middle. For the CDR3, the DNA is TGTGCCAGCAGTTTATCTCCGGGCTACGAGCAGTACTTC. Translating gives CASSLSPGYEQYF.

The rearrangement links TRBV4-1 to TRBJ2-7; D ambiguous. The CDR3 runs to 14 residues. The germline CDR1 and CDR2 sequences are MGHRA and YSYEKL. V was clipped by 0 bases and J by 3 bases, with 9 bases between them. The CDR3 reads CASSQDGLNYEQYF. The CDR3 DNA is TGCGCCAGCAGCCAAGATGGCTTAAACTACGAGCAGTACTTC.

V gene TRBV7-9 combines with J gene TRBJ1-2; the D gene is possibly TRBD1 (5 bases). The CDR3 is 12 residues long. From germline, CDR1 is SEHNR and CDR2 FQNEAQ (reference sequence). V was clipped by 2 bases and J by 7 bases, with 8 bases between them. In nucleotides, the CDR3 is TGTGCCAGCAGCTTATTTCAGGGTGGCTACACCTTC. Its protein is CASSLFQGGYTF. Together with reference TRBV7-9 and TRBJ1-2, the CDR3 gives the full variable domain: DTGVSQNPRHKITKRGQNVTFRCDPISEHNRLYWYRQTLGQGPEFLTYFQNEAQLEKSRLLSDRFSAERPKGSFSTLEIQRTEQGDSAMYLCASSLFQGGYTFGSGTRLTVV.